Below are 30 T cell receptor beta chains sequenced from a single sample in a study of T-cell memory formation after mild COVID-19. TCRdb recomputed calls from the 5' RACE reads with MiXCR, one row per CDR3 protein. The sample consists of 550,000 to 600,000 distinct CDR3 sequences, about 18% of them appearing once. Sequenced material: PBMCs or a T cell subset sorted from them (not recorded which). All receptors come from an adult woman who had mild COVID-19 (a few samples of this study predate the infection). Cell type and time point are not known.

This clonotype has a handful of counts. The chain carries TRBV19 and TRBJ2-7, with 8 bases matching TRBD1. Germline assignment: CDR1 LNHDA and CDR2 SQIVND (reference sequence). With 7 bases clipped from V and 2 bases from J, the junction kept 7 bases outside the gene matches. The CDR3 length is 14 residues. The CDR3 here is CASKDQGAAYEQYF. The CDR3 bases are TGTGCCAGTAAAGACCAGGGGGCCGCCTACGAGCAGTACTTC.

The rearrangement uses TRBV7-2 and TRBJ1-4; D unclear. Germline CDR1 and CDR2: SGHTA and FQGNSA. V lost 1 base and J lost 5, with 5 bases in between. This CDR3 comprises 13 residues. The CDR3, as DNA: TGTGCCAGCAGCTTAGGCGGAAATGAAAAACTGTTTTTT. Its translation: CASSLGGNEKLFF.

V and J are TRBV6-1 and TRBJ2-5; D is possibly TRBD1 (5 bases). Per germline, CDR1 MNHNS and CDR2 SASEGT. Trimming removed 8 bases at V and 2 bases at J, with 15 bases between. The CDR3 has 14 amino acids. CDR3 residues: CASSEWGRQETQYF. As DNA, the CDR3 is TGTGCCAGCTCCGAATGGGGCAGACAAGAGACCCAGTACTTC.

This clonotype has more than one count but fewer than ten. The chain joins TRBV5-1 to TRBJ1-2; 12 nucleotides match TRBD1. Germline V gene sequence: CDR1 SGHRS, CDR2 YFSETQ. The V and J ends lost 0 bases and 3 bases, in that order; junction bases with no gene match: 6. The CDR3 runs 17 residues. CDR3 in DNA: TGCGCCAGCAGCTTGGGTGGGACAGGGGGCGCGGACTATGGCTACACCTTC. Protein: CASSLGGTGGADYGYTF.

This clonotype was detected only a few times. The chain links TRBV23-1 to TRBJ1-3; D remains unclear. TRBV23-1 is an ORF, with its function uncertain. CDR3 length: 14 residues. Trimming shortened V by 0 bases and J by 3 bases, and 6 bases separated the two germline ends. The CDR3 spells CASSQSKGGNTIYF. In nucleotides, the CDR3 is TGCGCCAGCAGTCAATCGAAGGGTGGAAACACCATATATTTT.

The rearrangement links TRBV19 to TRBJ2-2; perhaps TRBD1 as D (6 bases). Germline CDR1 and CDR2: LNHDA and SQIVND (reference sequence). The CDR3 is 15 amino acids. Trimming took off 6 bases at V and 5 bases at J, with 16 bases between the two ends. CDR3 in amino acids: CASRPTGSETGELFF. In DNA form, the CDR3 reads TGTGCCAGTAGACCGACAGGATCGGAGACCGGGGAGCTGTTTTTT.

The rearrangement joins TRBV2 to TRBJ1-1; 7 positions match TRBD1. The trim removed 0 bases at V and 7 bases at J, leaving 8 bases unmatched. Per the germline V gene, CDR1 is SNHLY and CDR2 is FYNNEI. The CDR3 length is 15 residues. CDR3 sequence: CASSEADREFDEAFF. The CDR3 nucleotides are TGTGCCAGCAGTGAAGCCGACAGGGAATTTGATGAAGCTTTCTTT.

This chain links TRBV6-5 with TRBJ1-3; TRBD1 matches at 7 bases. V was pared by 8 bases and J by 2 bases, with 6 bases of the junction left unmatched. CDR1 is MNHEY and CDR2 is SVGAGI in the germline V gene. The CDR3 has 14 residues. CDR3 in amino acids: CASGTGDPGNTIYF. CDR3 DNA: TGTGCCAGCGGTACAGGGGACCCTGGAAACACCATATATTTT.

This clonotype was counted a few times. V gene TRBV2 combines with J gene TRBJ2-5, with TRBD1 matching over 8 bases. This CDR3 is built from 15 residues. The V gene's germline CDR1 is SNHLY and CDR2 FYNNEI. After removal of 4 bases from V and 4 bases from J, the junction contained 8 bases not matched to a gene. For the CDR3, the DNA is TGTGCCAGCAGTGTTGGACAGGGAAGGAGAGAGACCCAGTACTTC. This codes for CASSVGQGRRETQYF. The variable domain in full, with the rest retrieved from reference TRBV2 and TRBJ2-5, is EPEVTQTPSHQVTQMGQEVILRCVPISNHLYFYWYRQILGQKVEFLVSFYNNEISEKSEIFDDQFSVERPDGSNFTLKIRSTKLEDSAMYFCASSVGQGRRETQYFGPGTRLLVL.

This clonotype occurred a few times. The chain links TRBV5-1 to TRBJ2-3, with 9 bases aligning to TRBD2. Trimming cost V 0 bases and J 5 bases; bases outside gene matches: 4. Looked up from germline, CDR1 is SGHRS and CDR2 is YFSETQ. The CDR3 is 15 amino acids. The CDR3 sequence is CASSLGGGAEDTQYF. The CDR3 DNA follows: TGCGCCAGCAGCTTGGGCGGGGGGGCTGAAGATACGCAGTATTTT.

The rearrangement joins TRBV19 to TRBJ2-3, with TRBD1 matching over 11 bases. With V trimmed by 3 bases and J by 5 bases, 1 base remained unmatched. The V gene's germline CDR1 is LNHDA and CDR2 SQIVND (reference sequence). The CDR3 loop spans 14 amino acids. The CDR3 sequence: CASSMGQGGDTQYF. CDR3 bases: TGTGCCAGTAGTATGGGACAGGGGGGAGATACGCAGTATTTT.

This clonotype was observed a few times. This chain links TRBV29-1 with TRBJ1-1, with 7 bases aligning to TRBD1. The CDR3 is 11 residues long. V lost 6 bases, J lost 7 bases, and 5 bases stayed unmatched. CDR1 and CDR2 from the germline V gene are SQVTM and ANQGSEA. In nucleotides, the CDR3 is TGCAGCGTCCTCGACAGGGTTGAAGCTTTCTTT. Its protein is CSVLDRVEAFF.

The chain is built from TRBV6-5 and TRBJ2-7; 8 bases map to TRBD1. The CDR3 spans 15 residues. Germline V gene lookup returns CDR1 MNHEY and CDR2 SVGAGI. V trimming: 2 bases; J trimming: 2 bases; junction bases outside the gene matches: 5. The CDR3 sequence is CASSYAGDRTYEQYF. Written as DNA, the CDR3 is TGTGCCAGCAGTTACGCCGGGGACAGGACCTACGAGCAGTACTTC.

This clonotype turned up a few times. This rearrangement joins TRBV7-9 to TRBJ1-5; D remains unclear. Looked up from germline, CDR1 is SEHNR and CDR2 is FQNEAQ (reference sequence). V was pared by 5 bases and J by 5 bases, with 16 bases between. The CDR3 contains 15 residues. The CDR3: CASSHGTTGDQPQHF. The DNA for the CDR3 is TGTGCCAGCAGCCACGGAACGACGGGAGATCAGCCCCAGCATTTT. The full variable domain, in which reference TRBV7-9 and TRBJ1-5 provide the parts outside the CDR3, is DTGVSQNPRHKITKRGQNVTFRCDPISEHNRLYWYRQTLGQGPEFLTYFQNEAQLEKSRLLSDRFSAERPKGSFSTLEIQRTEQGDSAMYLCASSHGTTGDQPQHFGDGTRLSIL.

The chain employs TRBV7-2 and TRBJ1-3; no clear D gene. The CDR3 is made up of 12 amino acids. Germline loops: CDR1 SGHTA, CDR2 FQGNSA. V was pared by 5 bases and J by 3 bases, with 5 bases between. CDR3 nucleotides: TGTGCCAGCAGCCACAATGGAAACACCATATATTTT. It translates to CASSHNGNTIYF.

The rearrangement links TRBV9 to TRBJ2-1; TRBD2 matches 14 bases. The CDR3 is 15 amino acids. Trimming cost V 3 bases and J 7 bases; bases outside gene matches: 3. Germline V CDR1 and CDR2: SGDLS, YYNGEE. In DNA form, the CDR3 reads TGTGCCAGCAGCGAGGGGACTAGCGGGGGAAATGAGCAGTTCTTC. Translated: CASSEGTSGGNEQFF.

This rearrangement joins TRBV2 to TRBJ2-3, with 8 bases that match TRBD2. The CDR3 is made up of 13 amino acids. Germline CDR1 SNHLY, CDR2 FYNNEI. The trim removed 7 bases at V and 4 bases at J, leaving 4 bases unmatched. The CDR3 protein is CASTRGVADTQYF. The DNA for the CDR3 is TGTGCCAGCACGCGGGGGGTCGCAGATACGCAGTATTTT.

The rearrangement uses TRBV29-1 and TRBJ2-6; a weak D match, TRBD2 (5 bases). The CDR3 runs 13 residues. Germline lookup yields CDR1 SQVTM and CDR2 ANQGSEA. V gave up 3 bases and J gave up 2 bases, with 5 bases separating them. The CDR3 is CSVDGTGANVLTF. The CDR3 DNA sequence: TGCAGCGTTGACGGGACTGGGGCCAACGTCCTGACTTTC.

The rearrangement links TRBV7-2 to TRBJ2-3, with D possibly matching TRBD2 (6 bases). This CDR3 spans 13 amino acids. In germline, CDR1 is SGHTA, CDR2 FQGNSA. V lost 3 bases, J lost 6 bases, and 10 bases lay in between. This CDR3 reads CASSFETSDTQYF. As DNA, the CDR3 is TGTGCCAGCAGCTTTGAAACTAGCGATACGCAGTATTTT.

V usage is TRBV29-1 and J usage is TRBJ1-5; 7 nucleotides match TRBD1. The V and J ends lost 5 bases and 1 base, in that order; junction bases with no gene match: 8. This CDR3 has 15 amino acids. Germline V CDR1 and CDR2: SQVTM, ANQGSEA. CDR3 sequence: CSVRTGTASNQPQHF. CDR3 nucleotide sequence: TGCAGCGTTAGAACCGGGACAGCGAGCAATCAGCCCCAGCATTTT.

This clonotype appeared a few times. The V and J genes are TRBV7-2 and TRBJ2-7; no firm D call. Germline V CDR1 and CDR2: SGHTA, FQGNSA. The CDR3 extends over 13 amino acids. Trimming removed 1 base at V and 6 bases at J, with 10 bases between. In DNA, the CDR3 is TGTGCCAGCAGCTTAGAAGTTTCGGGCGAGCAGTACTTC. Protein product: CASSLEVSGEQYF.

The chain carries TRBV9 and TRBJ2-2, with 8 nucleotides matching TRBD1. Losses at the gene ends were 4 bases for V and 5 bases for J; bases not matched to a gene: 7. Germline assignment: CDR1 SGDLS and CDR2 YYNGEE. The CDR3 loop spans 15 amino acids. CDR3 sequence: CASSPRTGWTGELFF. CDR3 bases: TGTGCCAGCAGCCCGAGGACAGGGTGGACCGGGGAGCTGTTTTTT.

There are many counts of this clonotype. The V call is TRBV6-1, the J call TRBJ2-1; the match to TRBD2 covers 11 bases. The CDR3 contains 15 residues. Germline CDR1 is MNHNS and CDR2 is SASEGT. With V trimmed by 3 bases and J by 7 bases, 5 bases remained unmatched. CDR3 sequence reads: CASSESSGGGNEQFF. DNA for the CDR3: TGTGCCAGCAGTGAGAGTAGCGGGGGGGGTAATGAGCAGTTCTTC.

The chain employs TRBV27 and TRBJ2-7; 8 bases are a match to TRBD1. Germline CDR1 is MNHEY and CDR2 is SMNVEV (reference sequence). The CDR3 has 15 amino acids. With 7 bases clipped from V and 4 bases from J, the junction kept 12 bases outside the gene matches. The CDR3 coding sequence is TGTGCCAGCACCCGGTTAGGGCAGGGGGCTTACGAGCAGTACTTC. Translating gives CASTRLGQGAYEQYF.

V usage is TRBV5-1 and J usage is TRBJ2-7; 9 nucleotides agree with TRBD2. CDR1 SGHRS and CDR2 YFSETQ come from the germline V gene. V gave up 2 bases and J gave up 3 bases; unmatched junction bases: 3. The CDR3 sequence is 14 residues long. CDR3 sequence reads: CASSLGTSFYEQYF. For the CDR3, the DNA is TGCGCCAGCAGCTTAGGGACTAGCTTCTACGAGCAGTACTTC.

This clonotype was seen at least ten times. The gene calls are TRBV7-2 and TRBJ2-3; D unresolved. Germline CDR1 is SGHTA and CDR2 is FQGNSA. The CDR3 is 16 amino acids. The ends were cut back, 7 bases at V and 1 base at J, with 18 bases in the middle. The CDR3 sequence: CASTPSGDFGTDTQYF. The CDR3 nucleotides read TGTGCCAGCACCCCCAGTGGGGATTTTGGCACAGATACGCAGTATTTT. The full variable domain, in which reference TRBV7-2 and TRBJ2-3 provide the parts outside the CDR3, is GAGVSQSPSNKVTEKGKDVELRCDPISGHTALYWYRQSLGQGLEFLIYFQGNSAPDKSGLPSDRFSAERTGGSVSTLTIQRTQQEDSAVYLCASTPSGDFGTDTQYFGPGTRLTVL.

The J gene is TRBJ1-2, the V gene TRBV5-1; D unclear. The CDR3 loop spans 13 amino acids. Germline CDR1 SGHRS, CDR2 YFSETQ. V was cut by 0 bases and J by 10 bases, with 13 bases left in between. CDR3 bases: TGCGCCAGCAGCTTGGCCGAAGGCCCGGCCTACACCTTC. Translated: CASSLAEGPAYTF.

The gene calls are TRBV7-3 and TRBJ2-1, with 12 bases matching TRBD2. This CDR3 comprises 15 residues. From germline, CDR1 is SGHTA and CDR2 FQGTGA. V shed 5 bases and J 5 bases; nucleotides not matched to a gene: 4. This CDR3 is CASSPRLAGDNEQFF. CDR3 DNA: TGTGCCAGCAGCCCGAGACTAGCGGGGGACAATGAGCAGTTCTTC. Full variable domain (outside the CDR3, taken from reference TRBV7-3 and TRBJ2-1): GAGVSQTPSNKVTEKGKYVELRCDPISGHTALYWYRQSLGQGPEFLIYFQGTGAADDSGLPNDRFFAVRPEGSVSTLKIQRTERGDSAVYLCASSPRLAGDNEQFFGPGTRLTVL.

This chain links TRBV5-1 with TRBJ2-3, with 7 bases fitting TRBD1. This CDR3 spans 16 amino acids. The V gene end was trimmed by 5 bases and the J gene end by 2 bases; junction bases not matched to a gene: 11. CDR1 is SGHRS, CDR2 YFSETQ, per germline. CDR3 amino acids: CASSRSGQVNTDTQYF. CDR3 DNA sequence: TGCGCCAGCAGTCGTTCCGGACAGGTTAACACAGATACGCAGTATTTT. The full variable domain, its missing parts supplied by reference TRBV5-1 and TRBJ2-3, is KAGVTQTPRYLIKTRGQQVTLSCSPISGHRSVSWYQQTPGQGLQFLFEYFSETQRNKGNFPGRFSGRQFSNSRSEMNVSTLELGDSALYLCASSRSGQVNTDTQYFGPGTRLTVL.

This clonotype was seen only a few times. This chain connects TRBV3-1 to TRBJ2-4; TRBD2 is a possible D gene (5 bases). This CDR3 is 15 amino acids long. V was trimmed by 2 bases and J by 0 bases, leaving 8 bases between them. The germline V gene encodes CDR1 LGHDT and CDR2 YNNKEL (reference sequence). This chain's CDR3 is CASSQTAVAKNIQYF. DNA for the CDR3: TGTGCCAGCAGCCAAACAGCGGTAGCCAAAAACATTCAGTACTTC.